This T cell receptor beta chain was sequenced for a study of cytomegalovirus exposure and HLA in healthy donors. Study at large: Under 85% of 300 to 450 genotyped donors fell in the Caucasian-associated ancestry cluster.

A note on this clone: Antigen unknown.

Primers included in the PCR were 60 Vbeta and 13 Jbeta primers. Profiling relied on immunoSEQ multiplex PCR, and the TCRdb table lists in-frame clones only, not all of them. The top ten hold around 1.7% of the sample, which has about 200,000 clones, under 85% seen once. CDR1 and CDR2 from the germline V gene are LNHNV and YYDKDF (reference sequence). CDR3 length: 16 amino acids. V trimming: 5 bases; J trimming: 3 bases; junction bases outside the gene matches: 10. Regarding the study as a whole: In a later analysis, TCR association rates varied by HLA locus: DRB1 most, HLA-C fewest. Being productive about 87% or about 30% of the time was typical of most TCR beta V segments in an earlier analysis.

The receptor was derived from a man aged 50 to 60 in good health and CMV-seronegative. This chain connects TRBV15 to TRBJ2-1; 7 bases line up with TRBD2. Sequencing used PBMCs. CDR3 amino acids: CATSGGTSGVYNEQFF. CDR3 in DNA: TGTGCCACCAGCGGAGGCACGAGCGGGGTCTACAATGAGCAGTTCTTC.